The 24 T cell receptor beta chains in this list originate from one sample, sequenced in a study of T cell responses to AZD1222 COVID-19 vaccine. Sequencing was performed with immunoSEQ multiplex PCR; in TCRdb, only in-frame clones are kept and a portion is missing. This repertoire shows about 110,000 clones, about 90% found once; its top ten account for approximately 5%. The source material was peripheral blood, sampled on day 0 of AZD1222 vaccination. The receptors come from an adult in good health.

Note on this clone: Compared with germline, one end of the junction differs, possibly owing to a read error. J is TRBJ2-7 and V is TRBV6-5, with a weak D call TRBD2 (5 bases). From germline, CDR1 is MNHEY and CDR2 SVGAGI. The CDR3 extends over 13 amino acids. CDR3 in amino acids: CASRYGPTGEQYF. The CDR3 DNA is TGTGCCAGCCGTTATGGCCCTACGGGGGAGCAGTACTTC.

This clone was seen a few times. The rearrangement joins TRBV27 to TRBJ1-1, with a weak D call TRBD1 (6 bases). V lost 5 bases to trimming and J lost 0 bases, with 16 bases between them. The CDR3 totals 16 residues. Germline V gene data show CDR1 as MNHEY and CDR2 as SMNVEV (reference sequence). CDR3 in DNA: TGTGCCAGCAGTCCTCTCACGACAGGTGTGAACACTGAAGCTTTCTTT. This encodes CASSPLTTGVNTEAFF.

This clone occurred once. This chain's CDR3 is CASSQFKANEQFF. The CDR3 coding sequence is TGCGCCAGCAGCCAATTCAAGGCCAATGAGCAGTTCTTC. The V and J genes are TRBV4-1 and TRBJ2-1, with D hard to call. Trimming removed 2 bases from V and 6 bases from J, with 8 bases in between. In germline, CDR1 is MGHRA, CDR2 YSYEKL. This CDR3 is built from 13 residues.

The chain couples TRBV10-3 to TRBJ2-7, with 10 positions matching TRBD2. The CDR3 has 14 residues. Looked up from germline, CDR1 is ENHRY and CDR2 is SYGVKD. J was trimmed by 5 bases and V by 6 bases; bases with no gene match: 7. CDR3 sequence: CAISPGLARHEQYF. The DNA for the CDR3 is TGTGCCATCAGCCCGGGACTAGCGCGCCACGAGCAGTACTTC.

The J gene is TRBJ1-1, the V gene TRBV11-2; the D gene is possibly TRBD1 (5 bases). Trimming took 1 base from V and 11 from J, leaving 17 bases between them. The CDR3 consists of 14 residues. From germline, CDR1 is SGHAT and CDR2 FQNNGV. For the CDR3, the DNA is TGTGCCAGCAGCTTAGCGGCAGGGACCGGGAGGGCTTTCTTT. Translated, it gives CASSLAAGTGRAFF.

The genes are TRBV3-1 (or the pseudogene TRBV3-2) and TRBJ2-1; maybe TRBD2 (5 bases). The CDR3 covers 14 residues. Trimming removed 8 bases from V and 7 bases from J, with 18 bases in between. Germline lookup yields CDR1 LGHDT and CDR2 YNNKEL (reference sequence). CDR3 DNA: TGTGCCAGCGGAGTGCGGGCCCCATCGAATGAGCAGTTCTTC. Translated: CASGVRAPSNEQFF.

V usage is TRBV6-5 and J usage is TRBJ1-2, with D uncertain. The CDR3 extends over 13 amino acids. Germline assignment: CDR1 MNHEY and CDR2 SVGAGI. V was shortened by 7 bases and J by 1 base, with 10 bases between the two germline ends. CDR3 in DNA: TGTGCCAGCACCCAAGACCGTAACTATGGCTACACCTTC. Translation gives CASTQDRNYGYTF.

The rearrangement links TRBV7-8 to TRBJ1-5, with 7 nucleotides matching TRBD1. Germline assignment: CDR1 SGHVS and CDR2 FQNEAQ. The CDR3 length is 15 residues. The J segment lost 2 bases and the V segment lost 4 bases, leaving 5 bases of the junction unmatched. This chain's CDR3 is CASSSRQGRNQPQHF. For the CDR3, the DNA is TGTGCCAGCAGCTCGCGACAGGGACGCAATCAGCCCCAGCATTTT. The full variable domain, its missing parts supplied by reference TRBV7-8 and TRBJ1-5, is GAGVSQSPRYKVAKRGQDVALRCDPISGHVSLFWYQQALGQGPEFLTYFQNEAQLDKSGLPSDRFFAERPEGSVSTLKIQRTQQEDSAVYLCASSSRQGRNQPQHFGDGTRLSIL.

The rearrangement links TRBV7-2 to TRBJ2-3; no clear D gene. Germline CDR1 reads SGHTA; CDR2 reads FQGNSA. The CDR3 loop spans 14 amino acids. The V and J ends lost 2 bases and 1 base respectively, with 7 bases between them. The CDR3 here is CASSLRRGTDTQYF. In nucleotides, the CDR3 is TGTGCCAGCAGCTTACGTAGGGGCACAGATACGCAGTATTTT. The full variable domain, in which reference TRBV7-2 and TRBJ2-3 provide the parts outside the CDR3, is GAGVSQSPSNKVTEKGKDVELRCDPISGHTALYWYRQSLGQGLEFLIYFQGNSAPDKSGLPSDRFSAERTGGSVSTLTIQRTQQEDSAVYLCASSLRRGTDTQYFGPGTRLTVL.

V and J are TRBV5-1 and TRBJ2-1, with 7 bases matching TRBD2. The CDR3 is 14 residues long. Germline trimming cut 5 bases from V and 3 bases from J; bases unmatched to any gene: 5. Per germline, CDR1 SGHRS and CDR2 YFSETQ. The CDR3 DNA sequence: TGCGCCAGCAGGGAGCGGGATATCTACAATGAGCAGTTCTTC. The encoded protein is CASRERDIYNEQFF.

The rearrangement joins TRBV2 to TRBJ2-3, with unresolved D. Germline loops: CDR1 SNHLY, CDR2 FYNNEI. This CDR3 has 14 amino acids. V dropped 6 bases and J dropped 3 bases, with 13 bases sitting between them. The chain's CDR3 is CASREREETDTQYF. CDR3 nucleotides: TGTGCCAGCAGGGAAAGGGAAGAGACAGATACGCAGTATTTT.

The V and J genes are TRBV12-3 or TRBV12-4 and TRBJ1-6; D possibly corresponds to TRBD1 (6 bases). The V and J ends lost 8 bases and 6 bases respectively, with 11 bases between them. The CDR3 is 13 residues long. The CDR3 region has the DNA TGTGCCAGCGGGGGCGCCGGTAATTCACCCCTCCACTTT. This sequence encodes CASGGAGNSPLHF.

The V gene is TRBV4-3, the J gene TRBJ1-4, with D maybe TRBD1 (5 bases). The V and J ends lost 0 bases and 2 bases respectively, with 7 bases between them. CDR3 size: 15 residues. The germline V gene has CDR1 LGHNA and CDR2 YSLEER. The CDR3 coding sequence is TGCGCCAGCAGCCAAGATGGGGGGACTAATGAAAAACTGTTTTTT. This sequence encodes CASSQDGGTNEKLFF.

This clone has only one observation. The chain is built from TRBV11-3 and TRBJ2-2, with D unresolved. This CDR3 comprises 14 residues. Trimming left V 8 bases short and J 4 bases short, with 14 bases between. Germline V gene sequence: CDR1 SGHNT, CDR2 YENEEA. The CDR3 nucleotides read TGTGCCAGCGGAGTTAATACCCTCACCGGGGAGCTGTTTTTT. Encoded protein: CASGVNTLTGELFF.

V usage is TRBV5-1 and J usage is TRBJ1-5; tentative D call: TRBD1 (5 bases). The CDR3 totals 18 residues. V was clipped by 2 bases and J by 0 bases, with 18 bases between them. In germline, CDR1 is SGHRS, CDR2 YFSETQ. Here the CDR3 reads CASSLGLQGFFSNQPQHF. The CDR3 DNA is TGCGCCAGCAGCTTAGGCCTTCAGGGATTTTTTAGCAATCAGCCCCAGCATTTT.

V gene TRBV24-1 combines with J gene TRBJ1-5; D gene uncertain. Germline V gene data show CDR1 as KGHDR and CDR2 as SFDVKD. The V and J ends lost 0 bases and 13 bases respectively, with 6 bases between them. The CDR3 has 11 residues. In DNA, the CDR3 is TGTGCCACCAGTGATTTGTGGGGACAGCATTTT. Translating gives CATSDLWGQHF.

The rearrangement uses TRBV25-1 and TRBJ1-2, with D possibly being TRBD1 (6 bases). The CDR3 loop spans 13 amino acids. Per germline, CDR1 MGHDK and CDR2 SYGVNS. V lost 2 bases to trimming and J lost 4 bases, with 8 bases between them. CDR3 sequence reads: CASSEGQFYGYTF. The CDR3 region has the DNA TGTGCCAGCAGTGAAGGACAGTTCTATGGCTACACCTTC.

The chain combines TRBV19 with TRBJ1-5; 9 bases are a match to TRBD1. V was clipped by 5 bases and J by 0 bases; unmatched bases: 5. The CDR3 has 16 amino acids. Germline V lookup: CDR1 LNHDA, CDR2 SQIVND (reference sequence). For the CDR3, the DNA is TGTGCCAGTAGTCCAAGGACAGGGGTTAGCAATCAGCCCCAGCATTTT. Its translation: CASSPRTGVSNQPQHF.

This clone was found once. J is TRBJ1-2 and V is TRBV19; D remains ambiguous. The CDR3 contains 13 residues. With 2 bases removed from V and 8 bases from J, the gap between germline ends came to 12 bases. Germline CDR1 reads LNHDA; CDR2 reads SQIVND (reference sequence). CDR3: CASSITRPGGYTF. CDR3 nucleotide sequence: TGTGCCAGTAGTATAACCAGGCCCGGGGGCTACACCTTC.

The chain is built from TRBV27 and TRBJ1-2; D ambiguous. Germline V gives CDR1 MNHEY, CDR2 SMNVEV (reference sequence). The germline V and J ends were trimmed by 2 bases and 3 bases, with 7 bases remaining between them. This CDR3 contains 13 residues. The CDR3 spells CASSLEGHYGYTF. The CDR3 DNA reads as TGTGCCAGCAGTTTAGAGGGTCACTATGGCTACACCTTC.

The V and J genes are TRBV6-1 and TRBJ2-6; TRBD1 agrees at 9 bases. V shed 4 bases, J shed 2 bases, and the junction held 3 bases outside the gene matches. CDR3 length: 16 amino acids. CDR1 is MNHNS and CDR2 is SASEGT in the germline V gene. The CDR3 here is CASSAGQGTGANVLTF. The DNA for the CDR3 is TGTGCCAGCAGTGCCGGACAGGGGACTGGGGCCAACGTCCTGACTTTC.

The table lists this clone with a count of one. The gene calls are TRBV6-5 and TRBJ1-6; the D gene is possibly TRBD1 (6 bases). Germline V gives CDR1 MNHEY, CDR2 SVGAGI. V was pared by 10 bases and J by 9 bases, with 19 bases between. This CDR3 region has 14 residues. The CDR3 loop reads CATSNTGFSSPLHF. The DNA for the CDR3 is TGTGCCACCTCTAACACAGGGTTTAGTTCACCCCTCCACTTT.

Worth noting for this clone: Other DNA sequences in this specimen translate into the identical CDR3. The chain employs TRBV5-4 and TRBJ2-1, with 7 positions matching TRBD2. In germline, CDR1 is SGHNT, CDR2 YYREEE (reference sequence). Unmatched junction bases numbered 1, after V lost 4 bases and J lost 3 bases. The CDR3 covers 13 residues. CDR3 bases: TGTGCCAGCAGCCCGGGAGGCTACAATGAGCAGTTCTTC. Its translation: CASSPGGYNEQFF.

V gene TRBV19 combines with J gene TRBJ1-1; D gene ambiguous. Trimming took 5 bases from V and 1 from J, leaving 11 bases between them. Germline CDR1 is LNHDA and CDR2 is SQIVND (reference sequence). The CDR3 has 14 residues. The CDR3 protein is CASSPSVANTEAFF. The CDR3 DNA sequence: TGTGCCAGTAGTCCCTCAGTGGCGAACACTGAAGCTTTCTTT.